This T cell receptor (beta chain) appears in the sequencing data of a study of CD8 T cells in ankylosing spondylitis. Overall study results and limits: Researchers reportedly found disease-linked clones significantly enriched in matched ankylosing spondylitis synovial fluid. What seemed typical of ankylosing spondylitis blood was a TCR beta motif built from eight highly homologous variants.

Using its own MiXCR run on the 5' RACE reads, TCRdb lists one record per CDR3 protein. The data show 200,000 to 250,000 distinct CDR3 sequences, approximately 7.4% seen once. This clonotype showed up many times. Antigen unknown. Germline CDR1 reads MNHEY; CDR2 reads SVGAGI. The CDR3 covers 14 residues. The V gene lost 2 bases and the J gene lost 5 bases, with 12 bases spanning the gap. The specimen sequenced was blood, either unsorted or a sorted T cell fraction (not recorded which). The receptor comes from a male donor with ankylosing spondylitis. The chain has TRBV6-5 and TRBJ1-1; D call uncertain. CDR3 sequence reads: CASSYARGGTEAFF. CDR3 in DNA: TGTGCCAGCAGTTACGCACGGGGAGGGACTGAAGCTTTCTTT.